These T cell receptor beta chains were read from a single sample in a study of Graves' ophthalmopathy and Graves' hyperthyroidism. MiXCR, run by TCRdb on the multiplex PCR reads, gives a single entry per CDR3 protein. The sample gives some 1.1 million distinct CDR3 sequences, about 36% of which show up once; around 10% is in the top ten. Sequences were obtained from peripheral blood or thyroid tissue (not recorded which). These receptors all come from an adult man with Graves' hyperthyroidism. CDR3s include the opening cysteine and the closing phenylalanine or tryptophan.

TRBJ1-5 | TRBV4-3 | CASSQAWTDNQPQHF
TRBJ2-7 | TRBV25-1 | CASSEYGVSYEQYF
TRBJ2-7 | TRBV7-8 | CASSSFGAGEFYEQYF
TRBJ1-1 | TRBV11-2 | CASSPPGLVDTEAFF
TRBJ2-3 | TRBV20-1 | CSASKAGITDTQYF
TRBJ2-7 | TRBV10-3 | CAISLYGDTYEQYF
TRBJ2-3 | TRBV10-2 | CASSEALAGLSTDTQYF
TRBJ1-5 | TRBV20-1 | CSATKDTGQGFNQPQHF
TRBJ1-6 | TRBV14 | CASSQVSSGSPLHF
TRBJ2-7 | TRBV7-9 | CASSLQATYEQYF
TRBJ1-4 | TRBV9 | CASSVGGWAGNGEKLFF
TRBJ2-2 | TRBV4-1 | CASSQGQGTGAGELFF
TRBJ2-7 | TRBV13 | CASSSRDGGYEQYF
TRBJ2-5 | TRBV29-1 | CSVEGRGVGETQYF
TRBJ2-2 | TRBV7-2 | CASRVGGGNTGELFF
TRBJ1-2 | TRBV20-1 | CSARLGYYGYTF
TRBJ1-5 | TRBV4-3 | CASSQRQGGQPQHF
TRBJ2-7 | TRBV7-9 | CASSLGTGVLSMKEQYF
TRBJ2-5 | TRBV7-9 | CASSSPGRLETQYF
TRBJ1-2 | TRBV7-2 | CASSIDRGRGGYTF
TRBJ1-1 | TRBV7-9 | CASSLATGTPMNTEAFF
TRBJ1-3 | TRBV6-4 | CASRILRTGRNTIYF
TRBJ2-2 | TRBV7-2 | CASSPSGDYTGELFF
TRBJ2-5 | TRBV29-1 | CSVRGRQQETQYF
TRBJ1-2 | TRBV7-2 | CASSLAAGRESGYTF
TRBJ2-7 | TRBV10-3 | CAISESSRRNYEQYF
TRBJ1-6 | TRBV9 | CASAADYNSPLHF
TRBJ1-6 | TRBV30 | CAWSVVGSPLHF
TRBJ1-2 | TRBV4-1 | CASSRTTGYGYTF
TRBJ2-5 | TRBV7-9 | CASSPGTSGSSSETQYF
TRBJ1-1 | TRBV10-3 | CAPTRSESTIPNTEAFF
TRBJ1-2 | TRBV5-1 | CASSSPPDRYTF
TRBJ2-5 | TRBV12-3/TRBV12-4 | CVSSPKETQYF
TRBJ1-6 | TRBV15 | CATERDRGLQAPLHF
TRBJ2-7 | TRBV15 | CATSPTPDRSYEQYF
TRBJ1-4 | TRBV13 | CASSPVGEKLFF
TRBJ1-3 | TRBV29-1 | CSVVTFFGSGNTIYF
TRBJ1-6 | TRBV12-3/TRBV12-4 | CASSFSQRNSPLHF
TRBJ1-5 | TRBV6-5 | CASSYSKFGNQPQHF
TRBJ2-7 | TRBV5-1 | CASSSGQGFGEQYF
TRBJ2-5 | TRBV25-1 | CACSAGRPLAGLKQETQYF
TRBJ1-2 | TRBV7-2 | CASSKSYGYTF
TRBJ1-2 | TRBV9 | CASSAGGGSYGYTF
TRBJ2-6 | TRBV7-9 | CASSPKGSSSGANVLTF
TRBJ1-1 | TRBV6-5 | CASRNRDHTEAFF
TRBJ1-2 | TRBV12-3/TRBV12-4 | CASSWGTADTF
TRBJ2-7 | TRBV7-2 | CASSLIGSAEQYF
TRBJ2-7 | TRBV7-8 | CASSRGYYEQYF
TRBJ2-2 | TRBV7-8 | CASSLVKLSAGELFF
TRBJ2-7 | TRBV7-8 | CASSLAVTGGGPYEQYF
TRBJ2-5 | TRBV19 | CALTSGRAEETQYF
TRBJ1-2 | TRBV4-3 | CASSRYLQGRSNYGYTF
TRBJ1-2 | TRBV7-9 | CASSQGQFYGYTF
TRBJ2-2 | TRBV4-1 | CASSQEGLAGGTGELFF